The next 28 T cell receptor beta chains were all read from a single sample in a study of regulatory T cells in long-lasting Graves disease. Combining iRepertoire HTBI primers with Arm-PCR of CDR3 regions, the authors built TCR beta libraries. TCRdb re-called the multiplex PCR reads with MiXCR, one entry per CDR3 protein. The data show 500,000 to 700,000 distinct CDR3 sequences, roughly 30% seen once. This sample's time point: persistent/refractory GD, antithyroid drugs over 5 years with positive TRAb. TCR sequences were obtained from RNA taken from PBMCs. Sample: peripheral blood mononuclear cells (PBMCs), taken when the disease was refractory, from a patient treated with antithyroid drugs. These receptors all stem from a female donor with Graves disease.

This clonotype was counted only a few times. The rearrangement links TRBV20-1 to TRBJ2-1, with 12 positions matching TRBD2. Losses at the gene ends were 5 bases for V and 4 bases for J; bases not matched to a gene: 9. Germline V gene lookup returns CDR1 DFQATT and CDR2 SNEGSKA (reference sequence). CDR3 length: 16 residues. This chain's CDR3 is CSAYSPGLAGYNEQFF. The CDR3 DNA follows: TGCAGTGCTTACTCACCCGGACTAGCGGGATACAATGAGCAGTTCTTC.

The CDR3 coding sequence is TGTGCCAGCAGCCAAATAGCGGGAGGGCGCTACAATGAGCAGTTCTTC. Residues: CASSQIAGGRYNEQFF. This sequence joins TRBV11-2 and TRBJ2-1; 11 positions agree with TRBD2. Looked up from germline, CDR1 is SGHAT and CDR2 is FQNNGV. After removal of 5 bases from V and 3 bases from J, the junction contained 6 bases not matched to a gene. This CDR3 has 16 amino acids.

This clonotype was detected many times. The DNA for the CDR3 is TGTGCCACCCCACAAAAGGGCTATGGCTACACCTTC. Protein: CATPQKGYGYTF. V and J are TRBV2 and TRBJ1-2; D uncertain. This CDR3 spans 12 amino acids. V shed 10 bases and J shed 4 bases, with 13 bases lying between them. Germline CDR1 SNHLY, CDR2 FYNNEI.

This clonotype was picked up a small number of times. The chain joins TRBV28 to TRBJ2-1; D ambiguous. This CDR3 is built from 13 residues. Germline V gene lookup returns CDR1 MDHEN and CDR2 SYDVKM. Trimming cost V 3 bases and J 6 bases, with 9 bases left between them. CDR3 coding DNA: TGTGCCAGCAGTTTTGTATCCGGCAATGAGCAGTTCTTC. Protein sequence: CASSFVSGNEQFF.

This clonotype occurred many times. The rearrangement links TRBV11-2 to TRBJ2-7; either TRBD1 or TRBD2 may supply D (5 bases each). The CDR3 covers 15 residues. The V and J ends lost 7 bases and 7 bases respectively, with 23 bases between them. CDR1 SGHAT and CDR2 FQNNGV come from the germline V gene. The CDR3 DNA follows: TGTGCCAGCACCACGAGGGGCTATTGCTTGGGAGAGCAGTACTTC. Residues: CASTTRGYCLGEQYF.

This chain uses TRBV6-1 with TRBJ1-1; D is uncertain. Germline CDR1 MNHNS, CDR2 SASEGT. The CDR3 is made up of 16 amino acids. Trimming stripped 2 bases from V and 3 bases from J, with 16 bases between. This chain's CDR3 is CASSERTHRADTEAFF. CDR3 nucleotides: TGTGCCAGCAGTGAAAGGACGCATAGGGCAGACACTGAAGCTTTCTTT.

This chain uses TRBV20-1 with TRBJ2-4, with D uncertain. Deletions cut 4 bases from V and 5 bases from J, with 15 bases between. CDR1 is DFQATT and CDR2 is SNEGSKA in the germline V gene (reference sequence). This CDR3 has 14 amino acids. The CDR3 loop reads CSAILSGLENIQYF. CDR3 in DNA: TGCAGTGCTATTCTGTCAGGATTGGAAAACATTCAGTACTTC.

This clonotype has a handful of counts. The chain uses TRBV29-1 and TRBJ1-2; 8 nucleotides agree with TRBD1. The V segment lost 7 bases and the J segment 8 bases; nucleotides outside the gene matches: 9. Germline V gene lookup returns CDR1 SQVTM and CDR2 ANQGSEA. CDR3 length: 12 amino acids. The CDR3 spells CSATPGGEGYTF. CDR3 DNA sequence: TGCAGCGCCACCCCAGGGGGCGAGGGCTACACCTTC.

The table lists this clonotype with many counts. The chain links TRBV2 to TRBJ1-2; D is ambiguous. Trimming cost V 1 base and J 4 bases, with 7 bases left between them. Looked up from germline, CDR1 is SNHLY and CDR2 is FYNNEI. The CDR3 totals 13 residues. DNA for the CDR3: TGTGCCAGCAGTGAAGAACGGAGCTATGGCTACACCTTC. This sequence encodes CASSEERSYGYTF.

Points on this clonotype: This may be a read error, as it is one base from a much larger clone. This chain links TRBV11-2 with TRBJ1-5; TRBD1 agrees at 7 bases. V gave up 0 bases and J gave up 5 bases; unmatched junction bases: 1. The CDR3 consists of 14 residues. The germline V gene encodes CDR1 SGHAT and CDR2 FQNNGV. CDR3 bases: TGTGCCAGCAGCTTAGATCAGGGGGATCAGCCCCAGCATTTT. Protein sequence: CASSLDQGDQPQHF.

At least ten counts were recorded for this clonotype. The chain uses TRBV12-3 or TRBV12-4 and TRBJ2-2; the match to TRBD1 covers 10 bases. The CDR3 runs 16 residues. V trimming: 5 bases; J trimming: 3 bases; junction bases outside the gene matches: 6. The CDR3, as DNA: TGTGCCAGCAGTCGGTACGGGACAGGGGACACCGGGGAGCTGTTTTTT. Amino acid sequence: CASSRYGTGDTGELFF.

This clonotype was detected a few times. The chain recombines TRBV6-1 with TRBJ1-1; D unclear. V was clipped by 6 bases and J by 4 bases, with 18 bases between them. This CDR3 is built from 15 residues. CDR1 MNHNS and CDR2 SASEGT come from the germline V gene. The DNA of the CDR3 is TGTGCCAGCAGAAACCGGCAGGCGGGGAGCACTGAAGCTTTCTTT. As protein: CASRNRQAGSTEAFF.

This chain joins TRBV19 and TRBJ1-5; 10 nucleotides agree with TRBD1. The ends lost 5 bases at V and 6 bases at J; junction bases unmatched: 7. Germline V gene data show CDR1 as LNHDA and CDR2 as SQIVND (reference sequence). The CDR3 sequence is 15 residues long. This CDR3 is CASSDYGQGGQPQHF. CDR3 in DNA: TGTGCCAGTAGTGACTATGGACAGGGGGGTCAGCCCCAGCATTTT.

Turning to this clonotype: With a much larger clone just one base away, this may be a read error. This chain connects TRBV12-3 or TRBV12-4 to TRBJ1-5; D perhaps matches TRBD1 (5 bases). The CDR3 covers 16 residues. The V end was cut by 3 bases, the J end by 3 bases, with 15 bases between. This CDR3 reads CASSLVGRENNQPQHF. CDR3 DNA: TGTGCCAGCAGTTTGGTGGGACGGGAGAACAATCAGCCCCAGCATTTT.

The chain has TRBV28 and TRBJ2-1; 10 bases map to TRBD1. The ends lost 8 bases at V and 4 bases at J; junction bases unmatched: 20. The germline V gene has CDR1 MDHEN and CDR2 SYDVKM. The CDR3 totals 19 residues. The CDR3 is CASRGMTGGAEWNYNEQFF. Written as DNA, the CDR3 is TGTGCCAGCCGTGGCATGACAGGGGGCGCTGAGTGGAATTACAATGAGCAGTTCTTC.

This clonotype was observed a single time. The chain combines TRBV20-1 with TRBJ1-3, with D maybe TRBD1 (6 bases). With 5 bases removed from V and 4 bases from J, the gap between germline ends came to 15 bases. The germline V gene has CDR1 DFQATT and CDR2 SNEGSKA (reference sequence). The CDR3 has 14 amino acids. The chain's CDR3 is CSALPGTTGNTIYF. In nucleotides, the CDR3 is TGCAGTGCTCTACCCGGGACAACCGGAAACACCATATATTTT.

V and J are TRBV6-2 or TRBV6-3 and TRBJ1-6, with 7 bases aligning to TRBD1. CDR3 size: 14 residues. Germline V gene lookup returns CDR1 MNHEY and CDR2 SVGEGT. V was clipped by 6 bases and J by 10 bases; unmatched bases: 9. CDR3 amino acids: CASSGPGGMSPLHF. CDR3 sequence (DNA): TGTGCCAGCAGCGGCCCAGGGGGAATGTCACCCCTCCACTTT.

This clonotype was detected a few times. The chain combines TRBV29-1 with TRBJ1-1; no clear D. Trimming cost V 7 bases and J 3 bases, with 18 bases left between them. The CDR3 sequence is 14 residues long. From germline, CDR1 is SQVTM and CDR2 ANQGSEA. CDR3 DNA: TGCAGCGGCCGGGAGCCCCTAGGTCACACTGAAGCTTTCTTT. It is translated as CSGREPLGHTEAFF.

The chain has TRBV27 and TRBJ1-1; D remains unclear. Trimming took 2 bases from V and 5 from J, leaving 12 bases between them. The germline CDR1 and CDR2 sequences are MNHEY and SMNVEV (reference sequence). This CDR3 has 14 residues. CDR3 sequence (DNA): TGTGCCAGCAGTTTAAACCACCTCGGGACTGAAGCTTTCTTT. Translating it yields CASSLNHLGTEAFF.

This clonotype was detected many times. J is TRBJ2-7 and V is TRBV6-2 or TRBV6-3, with D possibly matching TRBD1 (6 bases). CDR1 is MNHEY, CDR2 SVGEGT, per germline. This CDR3 is 13 amino acids long. V dropped 8 bases and J dropped 3 bases, with 14 bases sitting between them. CDR3 amino acids: CASGPRGNYEQYF. CDR3 in DNA: TGTGCCAGCGGGCCCAGGGGTAACTACGAGCAGTACTTC.

With regard to this clonotype: A much larger clone is a single base away; this may be a read error. The V gene is TRBV2, the J gene TRBJ1-4; no clear D. CDR1 is SNHLY, CDR2 FYNNEI, per germline. V was pared by 10 bases and J by 3 bases, with 12 bases between. CDR3 length: 13 amino acids. CDR3 DNA: TGTGCCACATCACGTGCAGCTAATGAAAAACTGTTTTTT. This gives the protein CATSRAANEKLFF. Based on the CDR3 plus reference TRBV2 and TRBJ1-4, the full variable domain is EPEVTQTPSHQVTQMGQEVILRCVPISNHLYFYWYRQILGQKVEFLVSFYNNEISEKSEIFDDQFSVERPDGSNFTLKIRSTKLEDSAMYFCATSRAANEKLFFGSGTQLSVL.

Many counts were recorded for this clonotype. V is TRBV2 and J is TRBJ2-7; tentatively, D is TRBD2 (5 bases). CDR1 is SNHLY, CDR2 FYNNEI, per germline. CDR3 length equals 15 residues. Trimming shortened V by 3 bases and J by 2 bases, and 14 bases separated the two germline ends. CDR3 region: CASSETGIRAYEQYF. The CDR3 DNA reads TGTGCCAGCAGTGAGACCGGGATTCGAGCCTACGAGCAGTACTTC.

The CDR3 sequence is CASSLDSFTDTQYF. The DNA of the CDR3 is TGTGCCAGCAGTTTGGACAGTTTCACAGATACGCAGTATTTT. This chain uses TRBV12-3 or TRBV12-4 with TRBJ2-3; D might be TRBD1 (6 bases). The CDR3 runs to 14 residues. V was trimmed by 3 bases and J by 2 bases, leaving 9 bases between them.

This clonotype was seen a few times. The V call is TRBV28, the J call TRBJ1-3, with D possibly matching TRBD1 (6 bases). CDR1 is MDHEN and CDR2 is SYDVKM in the germline V gene. Trimming removed 3 bases from V and 4 bases from J, with 13 bases in between. CDR3 length equals 15 residues. CDR3 coding DNA: TGTGCCAGCAGTTTGGCGGGGGCTCGGGGAAACACCATATATTTT. This gives the protein CASSLAGARGNTIYF.

This clonotype was counted only a few times. The chain joins TRBV11-1 to TRBJ2-7, with 8 bases matching TRBD2. V was clipped by 7 bases and J by 1 base; unmatched bases: 6. The germline CDR1 and CDR2 sequences are SGHAT and FQDESV (reference sequence). The CDR3 is 14 residues long. Here the CDR3 reads CASKRGLASYEQYF. The CDR3 DNA reads as TGTGCCAGCAAGAGAGGACTAGCTTCCTACGAGCAGTACTTC.

The V gene is TRBV30, the J gene TRBJ1-2; 7 nucleotides match TRBD1. J gave up 3 bases and V 0 bases, and 4 bases lay outside the gene matches. This CDR3 contains 14 residues. Germline CDR1 GTSNPN, CDR2 SVGIG (reference sequence). CDR3 nucleotide sequence: TGTGCCTGGAGTGTACAGGGGAGGGACTATGGCTACACCTTC. Its translation is CAWSVQGRDYGYTF.

This chain joins TRBV20-1 and TRBJ1-2; D is uncertain. Germline CDR1 reads DFQATT; CDR2 reads SNEGSKA (reference sequence). The CDR3 covers 15 residues. V dropped 6 bases and J dropped 0 bases, with 17 bases sitting between them. CDR3 DNA: TGCAGTGCGGGGTTGTCGGAAGTGTCTAACTATGGCTACACCTTC. It specifies CSAGLSEVSNYGYTF.

This clonotype has only a few counts. The chain joins TRBV5-1 to TRBJ1-2; TRBD1 is a possible D gene (6 bases). This CDR3 contains 13 residues. The germline V gene has CDR1 SGHRS and CDR2 YFSETQ. V was trimmed by 2 bases and J by 8 bases, leaving 13 bases between them. CDR3 loop: CASSLAGAKGYTF. The CDR3 coding sequence is TGCGCCAGCAGCTTAGCGGGGGCGAAGGGCTACACCTTC.